The clone carrying this T cell receptor beta chain was found once. The junction differs from germline at one of its ends, possibly a read error. The CDR3 is made up of 13 amino acids. CDR1 is SSHAT, CDR2 FNYEAQ, per germline (reference sequence). This sample is part of a study of blood T cell repertoires in COVID-19. Per the original methods: Nucleated cell number was recorded as an estimate derived from reference gene primer amplification. TCRdb's copy holds only in-frame clones and misses some; the assay was immunoSEQ multiplex PCR. Clonal size and the V and J genes are those of that table, whereas D and trimming came from the DNA. The table includes about 170,000 clones, around 82% detected once.

The source is a human donor with acute or convalescent COVID-19. The donor label of this sample is uncertain. V gene TRBV7-7 combines with J gene TRBJ1-4; D might be TRBD1 (5 bases). The sequenced material came from peripheral blood. DNA of the CDR3: TGTGCTAGCAGCTTTAGACAGAATGAAAAACTGTTTTTT. Translating gives CASSFRQNEKLFF.